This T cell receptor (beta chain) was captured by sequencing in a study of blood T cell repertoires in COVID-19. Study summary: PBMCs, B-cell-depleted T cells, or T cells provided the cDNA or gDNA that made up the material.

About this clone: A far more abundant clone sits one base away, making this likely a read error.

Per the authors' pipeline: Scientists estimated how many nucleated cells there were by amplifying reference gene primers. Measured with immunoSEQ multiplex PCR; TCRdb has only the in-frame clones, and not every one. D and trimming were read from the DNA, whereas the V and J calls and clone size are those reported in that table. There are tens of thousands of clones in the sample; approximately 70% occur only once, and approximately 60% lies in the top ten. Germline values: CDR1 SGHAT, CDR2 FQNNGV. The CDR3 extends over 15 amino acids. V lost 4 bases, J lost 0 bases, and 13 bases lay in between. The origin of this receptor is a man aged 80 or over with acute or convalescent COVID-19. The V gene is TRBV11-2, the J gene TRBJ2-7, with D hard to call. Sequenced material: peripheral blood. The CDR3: CASSSFTPLSYEQYF. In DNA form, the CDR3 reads TGTGCCAGCAGCTCGTTCACTCCTCTCTCCTACGAGCAGTACTTC.